This TCR beta chain was captured in a study of post-analysis software for immune sequencing data. General study results and limits: The five TRBV segments detected at higher frequency in patients than in controls included TRBV5-6, TRBV5-1 and TRBV20-1.

This clonotype was counted a single time. Its antigen is not known. Unique molecular identifiers tagged the TCR beta cDNA libraries. cDNA molecules numbering roughly 0.5 million came from around 1 to 10 million T cells. TCRdb redid the calling of the PCR reads with MiXCR, one entry per CDR3 protein. Found here are approximately 630,000 distinct CDR3 sequences, around 60% of them singletons; the top ten hold about 11%. The trim removed 3 bases at V and 2 bases at J, leaving 9 bases unmatched. CDR1 is SEHNR and CDR2 is FQNEAQ in the germline V gene (reference sequence). CDR3 length: 16 residues. The sequence was obtained from a girl between 2 and 10 years old with multiple sclerosis. The specimen sequenced was blood. This rearrangement joins TRBV7-9 to TRBJ2-5; TRBD2 agrees at 7 bases. The CDR3 reads CASSLEAGLIQETQYF. The CDR3 DNA reads TGTGCCAGCAGCTTGGAAGCGGGGCTAATACAAGAGACCCAGTACTTC.